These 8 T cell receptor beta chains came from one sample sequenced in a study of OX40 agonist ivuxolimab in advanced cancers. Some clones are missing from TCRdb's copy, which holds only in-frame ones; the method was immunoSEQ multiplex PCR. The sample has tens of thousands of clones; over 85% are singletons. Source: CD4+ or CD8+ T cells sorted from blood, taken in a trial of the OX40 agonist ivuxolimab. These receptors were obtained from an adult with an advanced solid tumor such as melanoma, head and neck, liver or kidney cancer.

The CDR3 region has the DNA TGTGCCAGCAGTTCCCCGACCGTTACCCGCTACGAGCAGTACTTC. It is translated as CASSSPTVTRYEQYF. The V and J genes are TRBV28 and TRBJ2-7; D is uncertain. This CDR3 is 15 amino acids long. Germline-derived CDR1 and CDR2 are MDHEN and SYDVKM. V was pared by 4 bases and J by 3 bases, with 16 bases between.

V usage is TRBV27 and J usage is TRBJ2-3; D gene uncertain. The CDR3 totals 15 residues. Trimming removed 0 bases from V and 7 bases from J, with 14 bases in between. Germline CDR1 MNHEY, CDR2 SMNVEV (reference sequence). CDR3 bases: TGTGCCAGCAGTTTATCCCCGACAAGGGCAAATACGCAGTATTTT. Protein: CASSLSPTRANTQYF.

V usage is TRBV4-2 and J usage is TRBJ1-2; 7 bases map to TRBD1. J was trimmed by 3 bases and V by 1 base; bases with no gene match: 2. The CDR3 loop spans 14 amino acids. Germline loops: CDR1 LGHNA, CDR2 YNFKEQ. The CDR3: CASSQAGTDYGYTF. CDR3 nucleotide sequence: TGTGCCAGCAGCCAAGCTGGGACAGACTATGGCTACACCTTC.

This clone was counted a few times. The DNA for the CDR3 is TGTGCCAGCAGCTTGGGTGCTAGCGGGAGGCGTACTGGGTACGAGCAGTACTTC. It encodes CASSLGASGRRTGYEQYF. The chain combines TRBV5-8 with TRBJ2-7; TRBD2 aligns across 11 bases. This CDR3 is 18 amino acids long. The J segment lost 4 bases and the V segment lost 0 bases, leaving 12 bases of the junction unmatched. Germline-derived CDR1 and CDR2 are SGHTS and YDEGEE.

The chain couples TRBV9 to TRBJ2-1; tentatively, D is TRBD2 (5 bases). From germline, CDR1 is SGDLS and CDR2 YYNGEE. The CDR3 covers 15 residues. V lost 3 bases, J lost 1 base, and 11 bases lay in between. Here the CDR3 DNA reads TGTGCCAGCAGCGCCGACGGGGTTTCCTACAATGAGCAGTTCTTC. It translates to CASSADGVSYNEQFF.

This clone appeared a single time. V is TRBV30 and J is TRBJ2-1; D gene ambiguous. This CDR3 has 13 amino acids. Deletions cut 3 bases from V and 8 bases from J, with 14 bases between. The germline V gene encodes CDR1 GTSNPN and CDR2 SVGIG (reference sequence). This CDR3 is CAWRHLGSHEQFF. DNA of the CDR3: TGTGCCTGGAGGCACCTAGGCTCCCATGAGCAGTTCTTC.

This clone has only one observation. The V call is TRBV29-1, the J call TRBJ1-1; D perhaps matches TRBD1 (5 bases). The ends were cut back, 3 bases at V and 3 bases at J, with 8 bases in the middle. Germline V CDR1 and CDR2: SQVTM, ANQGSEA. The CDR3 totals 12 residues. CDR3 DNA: TGCAGCGTTGACGGGGGGGACACTGAAGCTTTCTTT. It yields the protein CSVDGGDTEAFF. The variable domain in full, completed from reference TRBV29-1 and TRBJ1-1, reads SAVISQKPSRDICQRGTSLTIQCQVDSQVTMMFWYRQQPGQSLTLIATANQGSEATYESGFVIDKFPISRPNLTFSTLTVSNMSPEDSSIYLCSVDGGDTEAFFGQGTRLTVV.

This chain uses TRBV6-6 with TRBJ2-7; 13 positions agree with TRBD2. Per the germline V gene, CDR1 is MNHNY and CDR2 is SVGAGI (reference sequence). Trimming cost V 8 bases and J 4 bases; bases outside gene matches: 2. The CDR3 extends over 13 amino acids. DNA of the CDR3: TGTGCCAGCGGACTAGCGGGAGCTTACGAGCAGTACTTC. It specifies CASGLAGAYEQYF.